This is a list of T cell receptor beta chains from one sample in a study of T cell responses to AZD1222 COVID-19 vaccine. Using immunoSEQ multiplex PCR, the repertoire was profiled, and TCRdb retains in-frame clones only, with some absent. The data hold approximately 150,000 clones, with around 92% observed a single time. The input for sequencing was peripheral blood, taken 28 days after the second AZD1222 dose. Receptors originate from an adult who received the AZD1222 COVID-19 vaccine. Both conserved end residues are part of each CDR3. The D gene is left open where the match is weak. A clone size is listed for some rows: how often the clone was seen (once, few, many), or a class if it is expanded.

V gene,D gene,J gene,clone size,CDR3 DNA,CDR3 protein
TRBV10-3,TRBD1,TRBJ1-1,.,TGTGCCATCAGTAGACAGGGGATTGGGGACACTGAAGCTTTCTTT,CAISRQGIGDTEAFF
TRBV7-9,.,TRBJ2-3,.,TGTGCCAGCAGCCCCGTGGGGGATGGCACAGATACGCAGTATTTT,CASSPVGDGTDTQYF
TRBV18,TRBD2,TRBJ2-3,.,TGTGCCAGCTCACCCCTAGCGGGGAGCACAGATACGCAGTATTTT,CASSPLAGSTDTQYF
TRBV5-8,TRBD2,TRBJ2-1,.,TGTGCCAGCAGCCGGCGGGGGTCCTACAATGAGCAGTTCTTC,CASSRRGSYNEQFF
TRBV11-3,.,TRBJ1-2,.,TGTGCCAGCAGCTTAGTTTCCGGGGGTGGCTACACCTTC,CASSLVSGGGYTF
TRBV6-6,.,TRBJ1-2,once,TGTGCCAGCAGTTACACCCAGACAGAAAACTATGGCTACACCTTC,CASSYTQTENYGYTF
TRBV9,TRBD1,TRBJ2-7,.,TGTGCCAGCAGCGTAGGAGGGGGACAGGGAAGCGAGCAGTACTTC,CASSVGGGQGSEQYF
TRBV7-2,TRBD2,TRBJ2-3,.,TGTGCCAGCAGCACCGGACTAGCGGGACAATTGACGCAGTATTTT,CASSTGLAGQLTQYF
TRBV19,.,TRBJ2-2,.,TGTGCCAGTAGTATTGTGGGGGGCCTCTCGGGGGCCGGGGAGCTGTTTTTT,CASSIVGGLSGAGELFF
TRBV6-5,TRBD2,TRBJ2-1,.,TGTGCCAGCAGTAAACCGGGACTAGAGGTCAATGAGCAGTTCTTC,CASSKPGLEVNEQFF
TRBV3-1/TRBV3-2,.,TRBJ1-2,.,TGTGCCAGCAGCCAAGGAACACTCTCTAACTATGGCTACACCTTC,CASSQGTLSNYGYTF
TRBV7-2,.,TRBJ1-5,.,TGTGCCAGCAGCTTATCGGGGGGCTCAGGCAATCAGCCCCAGCATTTT,CASSLSGGSGNQPQHF
TRBV11-2,.,TRBJ1-1,.,TGTGCCAGCAGCTTAAGGGCAGGGAACACTGAAGCTTTCTTT,CASSLRAGNTEAFF
TRBV27,.,TRBJ1-1,.,TGTGCCAGCAGAGTGACCGGGACACAAGCATGGGCTTTCTTT,CASRVTGTQAWAFF
TRBV12-5,.,TRBJ1-5,.,TGTGCTAGTGGTTGGGGAGCGAATAGCAATCAGCCCCAGCATTTT,CASGWGANSNQPQHF
TRBV6-5,TRBD1,TRBJ1-2,few,TGTGCCAGCACCCGAGAAGGGGGCGTAGGCTACACCTTC,CASTREGGVGYTF
TRBV19,TRBD1,TRBJ2-2,.,TGTGCCAGTAGTATCCCGGCGGGACAGGCGAACACCGGGGAGCTGTTTTTT,CASSIPAGQANTGELFF
TRBV5-4,.,TRBJ2-5,.,TGTGCCAGCAGCGTGGCGGGTGGAAAGGAGACCCAGTACTTC,CASSVAGGKETQYF
TRBV30,.,TRBJ1-2,.,TGTGCCTGGGGTGGGCCGCGGAGAAACTATGGCTACACCTTC,CAWGGPRRNYGYTF
TRBV12-3/TRBV12-4,.,TRBJ1-1,.,TGTGCCAGCAGCCTAGCCCAGTACACTGAAGCTTTCTTT,CASSLAQYTEAFF
TRBV11-2,.,TRBJ2-2,.,TGTGCCAGCAGCTCCGGACAGAGGTCCCCCGGGGAGCTGTTTTTT,CASSSGQRSPGELFF
TRBV5-4,TRBD2,TRBJ2-5,once,TGTGCCAGCAGCCCAGGGTCTTATGGGGAGGGCCGGGAGACCCAGTACTTC,CASSPGSYGEGRETQYF
TRBV4-1,.,TRBJ2-7,.,TGCGCCAGCAGCCATTACGACTATCCAGACTACGAGCAGTACTTC,CASSHYDYPDYEQYF
TRBV27,.,TRBJ1-1,.,TGTGCCAGCAGTTTAGAACTGGGGGACACTGAAGCTTTCTTT,CASSLELGDTEAFF
TRBV3-1/TRBV3-2,TRBD2,TRBJ2-1,.,TGTGCCAGCAGCCACCTCCTAGCGGGATCCAGGGATGAGCAGTTCTTC,CASSHLLAGSRDEQFF
TRBV7-8,.,TRBJ1-1,.,TGTGCCAGCAGCTTCGGGAGACATCCTCTCGGTGAAGCTTTCTTT,CASSFGRHPLGEAFF
TRBV7-6,.,TRBJ1-5,.,TGTGCCAGCAGCCCGGACAGTTGGGGCAATCAGCCCCAGCATTTT,CASSPDSWGNQPQHF
TRBV19,.,TRBJ2-7,.,TGTGCCAGTAGTATCTCCAACAGGCCCTACGAGCAGTACTTC,CASSISNRPYEQYF
TRBV15,TRBD1,TRBJ1-1,once,TGTGCCACCAGCCGTGGACAGGGTGAAGGTGAAGCTTTCTTT,CATSRGQGEGEAFF
TRBV7-6,.,TRBJ2-3,.,TGTGCCAGCAGCTTCGGCCACGGTACAAACACAGATACGCAGTATTTT,CASSFGHGTNTDTQYF
TRBV6-5,.,TRBJ1-2,once,TGTGCCAGCAGTTTCGACTTGAGCTATGGCTACACCTTC,CASSFDLSYGYTF
TRBV7-8,TRBD2,TRBJ2-1,.,TGTGCCAGCAGCCCAGAGGGCCTCCTAGCGGGGGTCTACAATGAGCAGTTCTTC,CASSPEGLLAGVYNEQFF
TRBV5-4,.,TRBJ1-1,.,TGTGCCAGCAGCTTGGCGGGTTGGGGGGCCTCAAGGCGAACTGAAGCTTTCTTT,CASSLAGWGASRRTEAFF
TRBV10-3,TRBD2,TRBJ2-3,once,TGTGCCTCGAGTAGCGGGGGGTCCACAGATACGCAGTATTTT,CASSSGGSTDTQYF
TRBV7-9,.,TRBJ1-1,.,TGTGCCAGCAGCCAGTACCGGGGGGCCGGGGGCACTGAAGCTTTCTTT,CASSQYRGAGGTEAFF
TRBV7-9,TRBD1,TRBJ1-6,.,TGTGCCAGCACCGAGACAGGGGGCGGTAATTCACCCCTCCACTTT,CASTETGGGNSPLHF
TRBV15,TRBD2,TRBJ2-1,once,TGTGCCACCAGCAGAGACACTAGCGGGGTGGTCCATGAGCAGTTCTTC,CATSRDTSGVVHEQFF
TRBV9,.,TRBJ1-1,.,TGTGCCAGCAGCGTACATGGGAACACTGAAGCTTTCTTT,CASSVHGNTEAFF
TRBV13,.,TRBJ1-5,.,TGTGCCAGCAGCTTAGACGGGAATCAGCCCCAGCATTTT,CASSLDGNQPQHF
TRBV30,.,TRBJ1-5,.,TGTGCCTGGAGTATGACAGAGTATCAGCCCCAGCATTTT,CAWSMTEYQPQHF
TRBV6-5,TRBD1,TRBJ1-5,.,TGTGCCAGCAGCCTAACAGGGGTGGTTCAGCCCCAGCATTTT,CASSLTGVVQPQHF
TRBV7-8,.,TRBJ1-3,.,TGTGCCAGCAGCCCCTGGATCTCTGGAAACACCATATATTTT,CASSPWISGNTIYF
TRBV6-2/TRBV6-3,TRBD2,TRBJ2-1,.,TGTGCCAGCAGCTTCGGACTAGCGGGGGCCTACAATGAGCAGTTCTTC,CASSFGLAGAYNEQFF
TRBV27,.,TRBJ1-3,.,TGTGCCAGCAGTTTAGGGGTGAGCTCTGGAAACACCATATATTTT,CASSLGVSSGNTIYF
TRBV15,.,TRBJ2-1,.,TGTGCCACCAGCACGGGGGTCCAACCGGAGCAGTTCTTC,CATSTGVQPEQFF
TRBV6-5,.,TRBJ1-2,.,TGTGCCAGCAGTTACTCGACAGTTCGCGGTGTTGGCTACACCTTC,CASSYSTVRGVGYTF
TRBV5-1,.,TRBJ1-2,.,TGCGCCAGCAGCAAGACCTCGACGGGCAGCCCGAGCTATGGCTACACCTTC,CASSKTSTGSPSYGYTF
TRBV3-1/TRBV3-2,TRBD2,TRBJ2-1,.,TGTGCCAGCAGCCAAGCAAGCGGACTAGCGGGCCCTAATGAGCAGTTCTTC,CASSQASGLAGPNEQFF
TRBV3-1/TRBV3-2,TRBD1,TRBJ1-4,.,TGTGCCAGCAGCCAAGAAGGAACAGGGGTCGAAAAACTGTTTTTT,CASSQEGTGVEKLFF
TRBV10-2,.,TRBJ2-3,.,TGCGCCAGCCTCCGGGACGGGTCCACAGATACGCAGTATTTT,CASLRDGSTDTQYF
TRBV19,TRBD1,TRBJ2-5,once,TGTGCCAGTAGTCCTATCGGGACAGGAAAAGAGACCCAGTACTTC,CASSPIGTGKETQYF
TRBV19,.,TRBJ1-5,.,TGTGCCAGTAGTAAGGGGTATCAGCCCCAGCATTTT,CASSKGYQPQHF
TRBV7-9,TRBD2,TRBJ2-3,.,TGTGCCAGCAGCTACCATTTAGCGGGAACGACAGATACGCAGTATTTT,CASSYHLAGTTDTQYF
TRBV10-3,.,TRBJ1-2,.,TGTGCCATCAGTGAGTCAGGGGGAATGGATAACTATGGCTACACCTTC,CAISESGGMDNYGYTF
TRBV7-8,.,TRBJ1-2,.,TGTGCCAGCGGACGTGGGGGTGGCTACACCTTC,CASGRGGGYTF
TRBV4-3,TRBD2,TRBJ2-5,.,TGCGCCAGCAGCCAAGATTACCTAGCGGGAGGGGGAGAGACCCAGTACTTC,CASSQDYLAGGGETQYF
TRBV27,.,TRBJ1-1,.,TGTGCCAGCAGATGGGACTTGCAAAGGACTGAAGCTTTCTTT,CASRWDLQRTEAFF
TRBV30,.,TRBJ1-2,.,TGTGCCTGGAGTGTACTAGAAGGCTACACCTTC,CAWSVLEGYTF
TRBV30,TRBD2,TRBJ2-1,.,TGTGCCTGGAGTAAACTAGCGGGGAGCTCCTACAATGAGCAGTTCTTC,CAWSKLAGSSYNEQFF
TRBV6-2/TRBV6-3,TRBD2,TRBJ2-2,.,TGTGCCAGCAGTTACCTTCACGGGGGGACCTCCGGGACCGGGGAGCTGTTTTTT,CASSYLHGGTSGTGELFF